The source of this TCR beta chain is a study of Graves' ophthalmopathy and Graves' hyperthyroidism. Trimming removed 9 bases at V and 8 bases at J, with 19 bases between. Per the germline V gene, CDR1 is LNHNV and CDR2 is YYDKDF (reference sequence). The CDR3 extends over 14 amino acids. Amplified TCR beta CDR3 regions were obtained using RNA transcripts as template. After a first-round RT-PCR with HTBI primers, a second-round multiplex PCR was run. TCRdb re-analysed the multiplex PCR reads in MiXCR, keeping a single row per CDR3 protein. In the table there are almost 750,000 distinct CDR3 sequences, roughly 41% of which are singletons. A remark on this clonotype: A read error is possible here, since a much larger clone lies one base away.

The V gene is TRBV15, the J gene TRBJ1-4; D perhaps matches TRBD1 (5 bases). The specimen was peripheral blood. The sequence came from an adult man with Graves' ophthalmopathy. The CDR3 region has the DNA TGTGCCACTGGGTCAGGGAATTTTGGGGAAAAACTGTTTTTT. Its protein is CATGSGNFGEKLFF.